These 14 T cell receptor beta chains share one sample of origin, sequenced in a study of blood T cell repertoires in COVID-19. The table came from immunoSEQ multiplex PCR; TCRdb's copy has only in-frame clones and leaves some out. This table holds 150,000 to 200,000 clones, 70% to 90% found once. Sequencing was performed on peripheral blood. These receptors came from a middle-aged man with active or convalescent COVID-19.

This clone showed up just once. The J gene is TRBJ2-5, the V gene TRBV18, with TRBD1 as a possible D gene (5 bases). In germline, CDR1 is KGHSH, CDR2 LQKENI. The CDR3 loop spans 13 amino acids. Trimming stripped 3 bases from V and 5 bases from J, with 10 bases between. CDR3 nucleotides: TGTGCCAGCTCACCTCAGGGTTGGGAGACCCAGTACTTC. As protein: CASSPQGWETQYF.

The rearrangement links TRBV7-9 to TRBJ2-2, with TRBD2 identical over 8 bases. Germline CDR1 is SEHNR and CDR2 is FQNEAQ (reference sequence). The ends lost 11 bases at V and 4 bases at J; junction bases unmatched: 9. CDR3 length: 14 residues. The CDR3 DNA is TGTGCCCCGGGAGCGGGGGACCGCACCGGGGAGCTGTTTTTT. As protein: CAPGAGDRTGELFF.

The chain links TRBV3-1 (or the pseudogene TRBV3-2) to TRBJ1-2; D is unclear. This CDR3 region has 16 residues. Between the trimmed V and J ends, which lost 1 base and 0 bases, there was a span of 12 bases. Germline values: CDR1 LGHDT, CDR2 YNNKEL (reference sequence). The CDR3 nucleotides read TGTGCCAGCAGCCAAGTTGCGGGAGTCTCTAACTATGGCTACACCTTC. This sequence encodes CASSQVAGVSNYGYTF.

This chain joins TRBV20-1 and TRBJ1-1, with D maybe TRBD1 (5 bases). Trimming shortened V by 3 bases and J by 2 bases, and 13 bases separated the two germline ends. CDR3 size: 14 residues. Looked up from germline, CDR1 is DFQATT and CDR2 is SNEGSKA (reference sequence). The CDR3 region is CSASGGGPNTEAFF. Written as DNA, the CDR3 is TGCAGTGCTAGTGGGGGGGGACCTAACACTGAAGCTTTCTTT.

The chain links TRBV6-5 to TRBJ1-2; D unclear. V dropped 6 bases and J dropped 6 bases, with 17 bases sitting between them. Germline CDR1 MNHEY, CDR2 SVGAGI. This CDR3 has 14 amino acids. CDR3 sequence (DNA): TGTGCCAGCAGACCCCCCGGAAGGAGCGATGGCTACACCTTC. This encodes CASRPPGRSDGYTF.

Details on this clone: The same CDR3 is also encoded by other DNA sequences in this sample. The rearrangement joins TRBV18 to TRBJ1-2; 9 bases agree with TRBD1. The junction had 7 bases not matched to a gene; V was cut back by 6 bases and J by 2 bases. The CDR3 covers 15 residues. CDR1 is KGHSH, CDR2 LQKENI, per germline. This CDR3 reads CASSPDRGRNYGYTF. CDR3 nucleotide sequence: TGTGCCAGCTCCCCGGACAGGGGCAGGAACTATGGCTACACCTTC. Supplemented by reference TRBV18 and TRBJ1-2, the full variable domain reads NAGVMQNPRHLVRRRGQEARLRCSPMKGHSHVYWYRQLPEEGLKFMVYLQKENIIDESGMPKERFSAEFPKEGPSILRIQQVVRGDSAAYFCASSPDRGRNYGYTFGSGTRLTVV.

V and J are TRBV11-2 and TRBJ2-7, with a possible D match to TRBD1 (7 bases). Germline loops: CDR1 SGHAT, CDR2 FQNNGV. The CDR3 consists of 17 residues. V lost 4 bases, J lost 3 bases, and 22 bases lay in between. The CDR3 protein is CASSSLVFQGGNYEQYF. DNA of the CDR3: TGTGCCAGCAGCTCCTTAGTCTTCCAGGGGGGAAACTACGAGCAGTACTTC.

V and J are TRBV9 and TRBJ1-1, with TRBD1 matching over 11 bases. The CDR3 length is 16 residues. The V and J ends lost 0 bases and 4 bases, in that order; junction bases with no gene match: 5. The germline V gene has CDR1 SGDLS and CDR2 YYNGEE. The CDR3 DNA is TGTGCCAGCAGCGTAGGAGGGGACAGGGGGGTCACTGAAGCTTTCTTT. This codes for CASSVGGDRGVTEAFF.

The CDR3 loop is CASSESFGRASSRDNEQFF. The CDR3 region has the DNA TGTGCCAGCAGTGAGTCATTTGGGAGGGCCAGCTCGAGAGACAATGAGCAGTTCTTC. The rearrangement joins TRBV6-1 to TRBJ2-1, with 7 positions matching TRBD2. This CDR3 contains 19 residues. Germline lookup yields CDR1 MNHNS and CDR2 SASEGT. V shed 3 bases and J 5 bases; nucleotides not matched to a gene: 19.

V and J are TRBV30 and TRBJ2-3, with D perhaps matching TRBD1 (6 bases). V lost 8 bases and J lost 0, with 9 bases in between. The CDR3 consists of 12 residues. Germline-derived CDR1 and CDR2 are GTSNPN and SVGIG (reference sequence). In nucleotides, the CDR3 is TGTGCCCGACAGGCTAGCACAGATACGCAGTATTTT. Protein: CARQASTDTQYF. Full variable domain (outside the CDR3, taken from reference TRBV30 and TRBJ2-3): SQTIHQWPATLVQPVGSPLSLECTVEGTSNPNLYWYRQAAGRGLQLLFYSVGIGQISSEVPQNLSASRPQDRQFILSSKKLLLSDSGFYLCARQASTDTQYFGPGTRLTVL.

This chain links TRBV7-2 with TRBJ2-7; the D gene is possibly TRBD1 (5 bases). V lost 5 bases and J lost 5, with 16 bases in between. Germline V gives CDR1 SGHTA, CDR2 FQGNSA. CDR3 length: 14 residues. The CDR3 here is CASSPHQGFNEQYF. The CDR3 DNA sequence: TGTGCCAGCAGCCCTCATCAGGGCTTCAACGAGCAGTACTTC.

The chain carries TRBV9 and TRBJ2-7, with TRBD2 matching 7 bases. Germline V CDR1 and CDR2: SGDLS, YYNGEE. The CDR3 totals 14 residues. V lost 0 bases, J lost 4 bases, and 4 bases stayed unmatched. This CDR3 is CASSVEAGGYEQYF. Here the CDR3 DNA reads TGTGCCAGCAGCGTAGAAGCCGGGGGGTACGAGCAGTACTTC.

In the case of this clone: A read error may explain this, as a much larger clone is one base away. V is TRBV7-2 and J is TRBJ1-2; 8 bases are a match to TRBD1. The germline CDR1 and CDR2 sequences are SGHTA and FQGNSA. The V gene end was trimmed by 5 bases and the J gene end by 4 bases; junction bases not matched to a gene: 3. CDR3 size: 13 residues. DNA of the CDR3: TGTGCCAGCAGCCCAGGGACAGGCTATGGCTACACCTTC. Translating it yields CASSPGTGYGYTF.

This chain links TRBV7-2 with TRBJ1-2; D is undetermined. CDR1 and CDR2 (germline): SGHTA, FQGNSA. This CDR3 is built from 12 residues. V lost 11 bases to trimming and J lost 5 bases, with 15 bases between them. The CDR3 sequence is CASDPAGYGYTF. The CDR3 nucleotides read TGTGCCTCGGACCCGGCGGGGTATGGCTACACCTTC. The full variable domain, its missing parts supplied by reference TRBV7-2 and TRBJ1-2, is GAGVSQSPSNKVTEKGKDVELRCDPISGHTALYWYRQSLGQGLEFLIYFQGNSAPDKSGLPSDRFSAERTGGSVSTLTIQRTQQEDSAVYLCASDPAGYGYTFGSGTRLTVV.